This T cell receptor (beta chain) was identified during a study of early T cells in non-severe SARS-CoV-2 infection. TCRdb independently ran MiXCR on the 5' RACE reads; one entry per CDR3 protein. The table has under 55,000 distinct CDR3 sequences, around a tenth seen once. Germline V CDR1 and CDR2: MNHEY, SVGAGI. The CDR3 is 15 amino acids. The V and J ends lost 2 bases and 8 bases respectively, with 18 bases between them. This clonotype was counted ten times or more. This receptor was identified in an adult who was a healthcare worker with PCR-confirmed SARS-CoV-2 infection or an uninfected control (not recorded which). What was sequenced was whole blood. J is TRBJ1-1 and V is TRBV6-5, with D hard to call. The CDR3 is CASSYGLNHRSEAFF. The DNA for the CDR3 is TGTGCCAGCAGTTACGGGTTAAACCACCGCTCGGAAGCTTTCTTT.